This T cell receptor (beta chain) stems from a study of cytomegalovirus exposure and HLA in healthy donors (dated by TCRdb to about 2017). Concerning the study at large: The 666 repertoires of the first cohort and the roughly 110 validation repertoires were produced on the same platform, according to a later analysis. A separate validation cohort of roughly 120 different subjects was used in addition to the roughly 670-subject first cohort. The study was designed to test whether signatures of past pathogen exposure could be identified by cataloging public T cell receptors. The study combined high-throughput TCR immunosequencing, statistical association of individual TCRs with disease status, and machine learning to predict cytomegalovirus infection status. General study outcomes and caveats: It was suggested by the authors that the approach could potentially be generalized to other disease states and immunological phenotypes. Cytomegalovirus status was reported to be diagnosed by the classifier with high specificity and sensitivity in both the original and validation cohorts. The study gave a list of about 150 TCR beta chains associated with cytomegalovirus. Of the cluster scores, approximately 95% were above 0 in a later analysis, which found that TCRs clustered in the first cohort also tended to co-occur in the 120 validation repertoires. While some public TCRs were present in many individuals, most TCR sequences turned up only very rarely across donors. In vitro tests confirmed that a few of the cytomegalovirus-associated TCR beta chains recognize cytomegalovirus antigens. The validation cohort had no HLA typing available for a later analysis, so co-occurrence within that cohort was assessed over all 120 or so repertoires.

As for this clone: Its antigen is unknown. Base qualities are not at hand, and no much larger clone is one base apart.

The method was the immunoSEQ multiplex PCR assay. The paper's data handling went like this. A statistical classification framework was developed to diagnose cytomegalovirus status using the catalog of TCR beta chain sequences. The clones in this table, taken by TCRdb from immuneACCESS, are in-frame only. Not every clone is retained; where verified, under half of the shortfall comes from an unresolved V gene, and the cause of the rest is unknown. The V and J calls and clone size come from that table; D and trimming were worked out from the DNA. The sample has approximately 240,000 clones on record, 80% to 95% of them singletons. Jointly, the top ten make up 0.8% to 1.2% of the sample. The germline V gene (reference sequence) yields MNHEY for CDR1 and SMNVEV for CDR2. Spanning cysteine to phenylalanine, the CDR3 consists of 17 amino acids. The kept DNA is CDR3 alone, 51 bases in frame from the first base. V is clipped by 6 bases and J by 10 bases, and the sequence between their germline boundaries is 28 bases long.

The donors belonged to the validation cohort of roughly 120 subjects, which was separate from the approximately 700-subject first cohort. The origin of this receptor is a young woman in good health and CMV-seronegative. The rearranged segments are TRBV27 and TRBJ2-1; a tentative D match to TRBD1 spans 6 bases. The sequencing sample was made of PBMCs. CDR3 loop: CASSSLPQGLSGAEQFF. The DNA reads TGTGCCAGCAGCTCCCTCCCACAGGGATTATCAGGAGCAGAGCAGTTCTTC.